This TCR beta chain was captured by sequencing in a study of identical twins. Losses at the gene ends were 5 bases for V and 1 base for J; bases not matched to a gene: 4. From germline, CDR1 is DFQATT and CDR2 SNEGSKA (reference sequence). The CDR3 totals 13 residues. From the 5' RACE reads, TCRdb called clonotypes with MiXCR, one entry per CDR3 protein. The data contain approximately 210,000 distinct CDR3 sequences, about a tenth of them singletons. V usage is TRBV20-1 and J usage is TRBJ2-7, with TRBD1 matching over 8 bases. The sequence was obtained from a woman aged 18-29 years in good health. Sequencing used memory (CD45RO+) T cells sorted from blood. The CDR3 region has the DNA TGCAGTGCTGGGACAGGATCATCCTACGAGCAGTACTTC. It codes for CSAGTGSSYEQYF.